This T cell receptor beta chain was profiled in a study of T cell responses to AZD1222 COVID-19 vaccine. Study results and limitations: Only a handful of people who got AZD1222 tested seropositive at baseline. Breadth and depth of Spike-specific TCRs rose after two AZD1222 doses. White British donors predominated, females outnumbered males, and clonal diversity was possibly underestimated.

Sequencing was performed with immunoSEQ multiplex PCR; in TCRdb, only in-frame clones are kept and a portion is missing. This table has around 140,000 clones, 93% appearing once. CDR3 length: 16 residues. The V gene's germline CDR1 is SGHNT and CDR2 YYREEE (reference sequence). The V end was cut by 4 bases, the J end by 9 bases, with 20 bases between. Turning to this clone: Its antigen is not known.

The source was peripheral blood, collected after recovery from COVID-19. This clonotype was sampled from an adult who had recovered from COVID-19. The rearrangement joins TRBV5-4 to TRBJ1-6; perhaps TRBD1 as D (5 bases). The CDR3 DNA reads TGTGCCAGCAGCGCGGGCGGCACCACCGGGGGTTCACCCCTCCACTTT. It encodes CASSAGGTTGGSPLHF.